Listed here are 20 T cell receptor beta chains from one sample, sequenced in a study of control samples from healthy donors and cancer patients. Here immunoSEQ multiplex PCR was the method, and the copy in TCRdb shows in-frame clones only, minus some. The repertoire includes about 120,000 clones, 85% to 90% of them detected once, and less than 1.5% sits in the top ten. The source material was PBMCs. The receptors shown here come from a woman aged 45-65 years with colorectal cancer.

The chain carries TRBV10-1 and TRBJ2-1; perhaps TRBD1 as D (5 bases). Trimming took off 8 bases at V and 2 bases at J, with 25 bases between the two ends. The CDR3 contains 18 residues. Germline assignment: CDR1 WNHNN and CDR2 SYGVQD (reference sequence). The CDR3, as DNA: TGCGCCAGCCTTATCGGACATGGACCCGATCATACCTACAATGAGCAGTTCTTC. This translates into CASLIGHGPDHTYNEQFF.

The chain uses TRBV28 and TRBJ1-3, with a tentative D call TRBD1 (5 bases). The V gene's germline CDR1 is MDHEN and CDR2 SYDVKM. The V and J ends lost 5 bases and 6 bases respectively, with 17 bases between them. The CDR3 spans 15 residues. The CDR3 protein is CASSPGWGAENTIYF. The CDR3 nucleotides read TGTGCCAGCAGTCCAGGTTGGGGCGCGGAAAACACCATATATTTT. Variable domain in full (rest from reference TRBV28 and TRBJ1-3): DVKVTQSSRYLVKRTGEKVFLECVQDMDHENMFWYRQDPGLGLRLIYFSYDVKMKEKGDIPEGYSVSREKKERFSLILESASTNQTSMYLCASSPGWGAENTIYFGEGSWLTVV.

The chain links TRBV6-1 to TRBJ1-5; 7 bases fit TRBD1. CDR3 length equals 18 residues. Germline CDR1 and CDR2: MNHNS and SASEGT. The junction had 16 bases not matched to a gene; V was cut back by 4 bases and J by 4 bases. This CDR3 is CASSGRNKGAYGNQPQHF. The CDR3 DNA reads TGTGCCAGCAGTGGTCGAAACAAGGGGGCGTATGGTAATCAGCCCCAGCATTTT.

The rearrangement uses TRBV3-1 (or the pseudogene TRBV3-2) and TRBJ1-1; D gene uncertain. CDR3 length equals 14 residues. Trimming left V 2 bases short and J 1 base short, with 8 bases between. The germline V gene has CDR1 LGHDT and CDR2 YNNKEL (reference sequence). As DNA, the CDR3 is TGTGCCAGCAGCCAAAGCTCAGGGAACACTGAAGCTTTCTTT. As protein: CASSQSSGNTEAFF.

V gene TRBV4-1 combines with J gene TRBJ2-1, with 8 bases that match TRBD2. J was trimmed by 0 bases and V by 4 bases; bases with no gene match: 2. The CDR3 has 15 amino acids. The germline gives CDR1 MGHRA, CDR2 YSYEKL. The CDR3 DNA follows: TGCGCCAGCAGCCTTAGCGGGGTCTCCTACAATGAGCAGTTCTTC. Protein product: CASSLSGVSYNEQFF.

The CDR3: CASSIGDSSAEAFF. CDR3 nucleotides: TGTGCCAGTAGTATAGGGGACAGCTCGGCTGAAGCTTTCTTT. This chain links TRBV19 with TRBJ1-1; 7 nucleotides match TRBD1. Germline V CDR1 and CDR2: LNHDA, SQIVND (reference sequence). CDR3 length: 14 residues. With 1 base clipped from V and 6 bases from J, the junction kept 5 bases outside the gene matches.

The chain links TRBV19 to TRBJ1-5; TRBD1 is a possible D gene (5 bases). With 8 bases removed from V and 8 bases from J, the gap between germline ends came to 19 bases. The germline V gene has CDR1 LNHDA and CDR2 SQIVND (reference sequence). The CDR3 runs to 14 residues. The CDR3 loop reads CASVQGSVQEPQHF. In DNA form, the CDR3 reads TGTGCCAGTGTCCAGGGTTCGGTTCAGGAGCCCCAGCATTTT.

The chain uses TRBV3-1 (or the pseudogene TRBV3-2) and TRBJ1-1; TRBD1 agrees at 7 bases. Per the germline V gene, CDR1 is LGHDT and CDR2 is YNNKEL (reference sequence). Losses at the gene ends were 0 bases for V and 4 bases for J; bases not matched to a gene: 2. The CDR3 sequence is 14 residues long. Here the CDR3 DNA reads TGTGCCAGCAGCCAAGACAGGGGGTTCACTGAAGCTTTCTTT. It encodes CASSQDRGFTEAFF.

This chain joins TRBV29-1 and TRBJ1-1, with D uncertain. The CDR3 has 11 amino acids. Trimming took off 7 bases at V and 0 bases at J, with 6 bases between the two ends. Germline CDR1 and CDR2: SQVTM and ANQGSEA. The CDR3 nucleotides read TGCAGCGGAGTCATGAACACTGAAGCTTTCTTT. It translates to CSGVMNTEAFF.

This clone was recorded a few times. As DNA, the CDR3 is TGTGCCAGCAGCTTAGTAGGTTTTAGGGGTTGGAATTCACCCCTCCACTTT. Protein product: CASSLVGFRGWNSPLHF. V gene TRBV7-2 combines with J gene TRBJ1-6, with D possibly being TRBD1 (5 bases). From germline, CDR1 is SGHTA and CDR2 FQGNSA. Trimming shortened V by 1 base and J by 7 bases, and 17 bases separated the two germline ends. The CDR3 sequence is 17 residues long.

As DNA, the CDR3 is TGTGCCACGGACAGGGGGCTCGCTAATGAAAAACTGTTTTTT. This encodes CATDRGLANEKLFF. The chain has TRBV15 and TRBJ1-4, with 11 bases matching TRBD1. J was trimmed by 3 bases and V by 9 bases; bases with no gene match: 3. Germline loops: CDR1 LNHNV, CDR2 YYDKDF (reference sequence). The CDR3 totals 14 residues.

CDR3 nucleotide sequence: TGTGCCAGCTCACCGCGGGGGCAAGAGACCCAGTACTTC. Protein product: CASSPRGQETQYF. The chain employs TRBV18 and TRBJ2-5, with 7 bases identical to TRBD2. This CDR3 is built from 13 residues. Unmatched junction bases numbered 0, after V lost 3 bases and J lost 2 bases. Germline assignment: CDR1 KGHSH and CDR2 LQKENI.

The CDR3 sequence: CASSALVSTTMNTEAFF. The DNA of the CDR3 is TGTGCCAGCAGCGCCCTGGTCAGCACGACAATGAACACTGAAGCTTTCTTT. The genes are TRBV7-3 and TRBJ1-1; D remains unclear. With 5 bases removed from V and 0 bases from J, the gap between germline ends came to 19 bases. The CDR3 runs 17 residues. In germline, CDR1 is SGHTA, CDR2 FQGTGA. Looking up the rest from reference TRBV7-3 and TRBJ1-1 gives the full variable domain: GAGVSQTPSNKVTEKGKYVELRCDPISGHTALYWYRQSLGQGPEFLIYFQGTGAADDSGLPNDRFFAVRPEGSVSTLKIQRTERGDSAVYLCASSALVSTTMNTEAFFGQGTRLTVV.

The rearrangement links TRBV6-5 to TRBJ1-3; D gene ambiguous. In germline, CDR1 is MNHEY, CDR2 SVGAGI. CDR3 size: 12 residues. The V end was cut by 6 bases, the J end by 6 bases, with 9 bases between. This chain's CDR3 is CASSPDENTIYF. In DNA form, the CDR3 reads TGTGCCAGCAGCCCGGATGAAAACACCATATATTTT.

The chain combines TRBV6-5 with TRBJ1-2; 9 bases are a match to TRBD1. J lost 7 bases, V lost 10 bases, and 10 bases had no gene match. The CDR3 is 13 amino acids. Per germline, CDR1 MNHEY and CDR2 SVGAGI. CDR3 region: CATHLGQGSGYTF. CDR3 nucleotides: TGTGCCACCCATCTGGGACAGGGCAGTGGCTACACCTTC.

The chain couples TRBV10-3 to TRBJ2-1; the match to TRBD2 covers 8 bases. This CDR3 comprises 15 residues. CDR1 and CDR2 (germline): ENHRY, SYGVKD. V gave up 2 bases and J gave up 5 bases; unmatched junction bases: 5. The CDR3 bases are TGTGCCATCAGTGAGGGGGAAGCGGGGGACAATGAGCAGTTCTTC. Amino acids: CAISEGEAGDNEQFF.

This clone appeared a single time. The chain couples TRBV5-1 to TRBJ2-5; 14 nucleotides align to TRBD2. CDR1 SGHRS and CDR2 YFSETQ come from the germline V gene. V lost 4 bases and J lost 5; bases outside the gene matches: 7. This CDR3 has 16 residues. In DNA form, the CDR3 reads TGCGCCAGCAGCATTAGACTAGCGGGGGGGATGGAGACCCAGTACTTC. This sequence encodes CASSIRLAGGMETQYF.

V gene TRBV5-1 combines with J gene TRBJ1-6; no clear D. The CDR3 extends over 18 amino acids. V dropped 1 base and J dropped 4 bases, with 18 bases sitting between them. CDR1 and CDR2 (germline): SGHRS, YFSETQ. CDR3 in DNA: TGCGCCAGCAGCTTGTTGGGGATCTCTCTGACGTATAATTCACCCCTCCACTTT. It is translated as CASSLLGISLTYNSPLHF.

The chain combines TRBV29-1 with TRBJ1-2, with D hard to call. V was pared by 1 base and J by 3 bases, with 6 bases between. CDR1 and CDR2 from the germline V gene are SQVTM and ANQGSEA. CDR3 size: 12 residues. CDR3: CSVEGQHYGYTF. The CDR3 DNA reads as TGCAGCGTTGAAGGGCAGCACTATGGCTACACCTTC.

This chain uses TRBV27 with TRBJ2-1; D not resolved. The germline V gene encodes CDR1 MNHEY and CDR2 SMNVEV (reference sequence). The V end lost 6 bases, the J end lost 8 bases, and 20 bases lay between the germline ends. The CDR3 has 15 residues. The CDR3 loop is CASSWTGPIYDEQFF. The CDR3 nucleotides are TGTGCCAGCAGCTGGACCGGGCCTATTTACGATGAGCAGTTCTTC.